Listed below are T cell receptor beta chains from one sample, sequenced in a study of molecular identifiers for immune sequencing clone quantification. TCRdb redid the calling of the PCR reads with MiXCR, one entry per CDR3 protein. The data contain about 500,000 distinct CDR3 sequences, roughly 24% of them seen just once; the ten biggest clones take up approximately 0.8%. The sample consisted of naive CD8+ T cells from blood, with Jurkat cell RNA spiked in. Every receptor here comes from a human donor in good health. Some libraries in this study had Jurkat cell RNA spiked in. Both conserved end residues are trimmed from each CDR3. The order of the fields is V gene, CDR3 protein.

v_call: TRBV5-4; cdr3_aa: ASSFLAGGGAGELF
v_call: TRBV6-5; cdr3_aa: ASRTGSGANVLT
v_call: TRBV14; cdr3_aa: ASSQLLSPDSGELF
v_call: TRBV3-1; cdr3_aa: ASSQDQGAHQPQH
v_call: TRBV19; cdr3_aa: ASSTNGRENTEAF
v_call: TRBV5-1; cdr3_aa: ASSLWDSLMGTQY
v_call: TRBV11-2; cdr3_aa: ASSLLAGAGKLNEQF
v_call: TRBV20-1; cdr3_aa: SAPDGEKLV
v_call: TRBV7-9; cdr3_aa: ASSLAVGGVEKLF
v_call: TRBV15; cdr3_aa: ATSFGQGSDTQY
v_call: TRBV13; cdr3_aa: ASSLGASGEQF
v_call: TRBV29-1; cdr3_aa: SVNVGTGTRELF
v_call: TRBV25-1; cdr3_aa: ASSESSWGDQPQH